This T cell receptor (beta chain) comes out of a study of blood T cell repertoires in COVID-19. Whole-study context: PBMCs, B-cell-depleted T cells, or T cells provided the cDNA or gDNA that made up the material.

Recruitment covered about two dozen US areas and drew participants whose ages spanned about 18 to 90 years. The CDR3 is 15 residues long. Trimming removed 5 bases at V and 7 bases at J, with 17 bases between. The V gene's germline CDR1 is LGHNA and CDR2 YNFKEQ. Per the study methods: Quantification of nucleated cells was approximated via reference gene primer amplification. Libraries were prepared by immunoSEQ multiplex PCR; TCRdb keeps only in-frame clonotypes and omits some of them. Clone size and V and J calls were adopted from that table, with D and trimming inferred from the DNA. The sample records some 240,000 clones, roughly 86% being singletons.

The chain links TRBV4-2 to TRBJ1-4; TRBD1 might be the D (5 bases). The clonotype was recovered from a woman aged 40-49 years with acute COVID-19. The sequencing sample was made of PBMCs or T cells enriched from blood (not recorded which). Here the CDR3 DNA reads TGTGCCAGCAGCGACCGGGTTGGGGGGGGTGAAAAACTGTTTTTT. This translates into CASSDRVGGGEKLFF.